The T cell receptor beta chain described here comes from a study of blood T cell repertoires in COVID-19. Study-level information: COVID-19 samples from acute and convalescent phases originated in the United States, Italy and Spain.

Generated by immunoSEQ multiplex PCR, the TCRdb table keeps only in-frame clones and is missing some. The sample records 55,000 to 60,000 clones, 76% being singletons. CDR3 length equals 17 residues. V shed 2 bases and J 4 bases; nucleotides not matched to a gene: 10. Germline CDR1 reads SGHNT; CDR2 reads YENEEA. This chain uses TRBV11-3 with TRBJ2-2, with 7 nucleotides matching TRBD2. Material for sequencing was peripheral blood. The TCR was taken from a man over 45 with active or convalescent COVID-19. The CDR3 here is CASSLSWAGDTTGELFF. CDR3 bases: TGTGCCAGCAGCTTAAGTTGGGCGGGAGACACCACCGGGGAGCTGTTTTTT.